This T cell receptor (beta chain) was sequenced for a study of Ad26.COV2.S vaccination and SARS-CoV-2 variants. Across the study: Intramuscular Ad26.COV2.S at 5x10^10 or 1x10^11 viral particles.

The CDR3 sequence is 15 residues long. The germline gives CDR1 MNHEY, CDR2 SVGEGT. The V end was cut by 5 bases, the J end by 3 bases, with 16 bases between. The sample's treatment: around 19 received Ad26.COV2.S at low or high dose, single or two shots; several received placebo; per-sample allocation not given. Sampling was performed 63 days after the first vaccine or placebo injection. Its platform was an Ad26 vector, and its expressed antigen was Wuhan-strain SARS-CoV-2 spike. Assay used: immunoSEQ multiplex PCR; TCRdb lists only in-frame clones, some missing. The sample has 350,000 to 450,000 clones, about 91% seen once; the top ten hold about 1.9%.

The rearrangement joins TRBV6-2 or TRBV6-3 to TRBJ1-1; D is unclear. This receptor was identified in a person between 18 and 60 years old who received the Ad26.COV2.S COVID-19 vaccine or a placebo. The material was peripheral blood, obtained in a trial of Ad26.COV2.S vaccine versus placebo. The CDR3 here is CASSPRWGRDTEAFF. CDR3 nucleotides: TGTGCCAGCAGTCCCCGATGGGGAAGGGACACTGAAGCTTTCTTT.